Here is one T cell receptor (beta chain) with its context. V shed 6 bases, J shed 0 bases, and the junction held 6 bases outside the gene matches. Germline CDR1 MNHEY, CDR2 SMNVEV (reference sequence). The length of the CDR3 is 16 residues. The data are from a study of shared clonotypes between healthy human individuals. Naivety among CD8 cells was defined by CD45RO negativity and positive CCR7 selection, thereby excluding terminally differentiated effector memory CD45RA+ cells. Profiled with immunoSEQ multiplex PCR; TCRdb holds only in-frame clones, not every one. The sample records over 2,000,000 clones, 85% to 95% being singletons.

The chain is built from TRBV27 and TRBJ2-1; 9 bases line up with TRBD2. This receptor was identified in a man aged 18 to 29 in good health. Some clones in this sample may be carry-over from other donors' samples. Sequenced: naive CD8+ T cells from PBMCs. The CDR3 reads CASRPYSGSSYNEQFF. CDR3 in DNA: TGTGCCAGCAGGCCTTATAGCGGGAGCTCCTACAATGAGCAGTTCTTC.